This T cell receptor (beta chain) appears in the sequencing data of a study of T-cell reconstitution after alpha-beta-depleted transplantation in children. This clonotype was detected a few times. Germline CDR1 and CDR2: MNHEY and SMNVEV (reference sequence). The CDR3 has 14 amino acids. Trimming at V came to 8 bases and at J to 4 bases, leaving 8 bases not matched to a gene. Molecular barcoding with unique molecular identifiers was used for the TCRbeta library. TCRdb re-derived calls from the PCR reads in MiXCR, one entry per CDR3 protein. The sample lists 490,000 or so distinct CDR3 sequences, under 15% seen once, with over 5.5% in the top ten.

This chain uses TRBV27 with TRBJ2-3; TRBD2 matches at 8 bases. This sequence was found in a human donor who donated a stem cell graft to a child with combined immunodeficiency. The sequencing used PBMCs from the stem cell graft donor, collected from the stem cell graft. The DNA for the CDR3 is TGTGCCAGCTGCCTACAGCGGGAGTCAGATACGCAGTATTTT. Translation: CASCLQRESDTQYF.